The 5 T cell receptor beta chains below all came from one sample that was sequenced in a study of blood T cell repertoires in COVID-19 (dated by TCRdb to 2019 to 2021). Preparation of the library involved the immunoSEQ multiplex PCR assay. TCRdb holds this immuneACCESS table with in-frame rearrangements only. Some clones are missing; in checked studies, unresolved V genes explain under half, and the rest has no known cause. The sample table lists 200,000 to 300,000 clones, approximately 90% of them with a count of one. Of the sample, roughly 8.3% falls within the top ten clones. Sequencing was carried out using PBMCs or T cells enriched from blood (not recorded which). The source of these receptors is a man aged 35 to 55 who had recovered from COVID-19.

The CDR3 loop is CASSTRGRGINQPQHF. The CDR3 DNA follows: TGTGCCAGTAGTACTAGAGGCAGGGGTATCAATCAGCCCCAGCATTTT. The chain links TRBV19 to TRBJ1-5; weak D call: TRBD1 (6 bases). Germline loops: CDR1 LNHDA, CDR2 SQIVND (reference sequence). V was cut by 4 bases and J by 3 bases, with 16 bases left in between. The CDR3 sequence is 16 residues long. Looking up the rest from reference TRBV19 and TRBJ1-5 gives the full variable domain: DGGITQSPKYLFRKEGQNVTLSCEQNLNHDAMYWYRQDPGQGLRLIYYSQIVNDFQKGDIAEGYSVSREKKESFPLTVTSAQKNPTAFYLCASSTRGRGINQPQHFGDGTRLSIL.

The CDR3 loop reads CASSLKGTLYEQYF. CDR3 in DNA: TGTGCCAGCAGCTTAAAAGGGACACTCTACGAGCAGTACTTC. The chain recombines TRBV11-2 with TRBJ2-7, with TRBD1 as a possible D gene (6 bases). V was trimmed by 2 bases and J by 3 bases, leaving 11 bases between them. The CDR3 consists of 14 residues. CDR1 SGHAT and CDR2 FQNNGV come from the germline V gene.

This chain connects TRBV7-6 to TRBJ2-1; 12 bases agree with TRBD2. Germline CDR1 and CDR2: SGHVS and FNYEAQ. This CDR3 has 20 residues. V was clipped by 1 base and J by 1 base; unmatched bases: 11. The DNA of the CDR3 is TGTGCCAGCAGCTTAGGATACGGACTAGCGGGAAATAGGTCCTACAATGAGCAGTTCTTC. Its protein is CASSLGYGLAGNRSYNEQFF.

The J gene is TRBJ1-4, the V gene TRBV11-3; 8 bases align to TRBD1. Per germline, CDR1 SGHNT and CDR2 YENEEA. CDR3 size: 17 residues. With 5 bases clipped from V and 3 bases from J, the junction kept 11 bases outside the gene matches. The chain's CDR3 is CASSPPGRGLSNEKLFF. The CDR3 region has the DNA TGTGCCAGCAGCCCTCCGGGCAGGGGGCTGTCTAATGAAAAACTGTTTTTT.

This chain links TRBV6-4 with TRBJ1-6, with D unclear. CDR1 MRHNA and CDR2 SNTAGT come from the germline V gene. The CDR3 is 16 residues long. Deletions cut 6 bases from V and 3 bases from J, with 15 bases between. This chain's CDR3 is CASRLDGGSYNSPLHF. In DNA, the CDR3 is TGTGCCAGCAGGCTCGATGGCGGGAGCTATAATTCACCCCTCCACTTT.